These 18 T cell receptor beta chains were sequenced from one sample in a study of Graves' ophthalmopathy and Graves' hyperthyroidism. RNA transcripts were the source from which TCR beta CDR3 regions were amplified. First-round RT-PCR employed HTBI primers, with a second-round multiplex PCR after it. In TCRdb, the multiplex PCR reads were re-called with MiXCR into one record per CDR3 protein. The table has about 390,000 distinct CDR3 sequences, about a sixth seen once. Sequencing input: peripheral blood. Source of these receptors: an adult woman with stable Graves' hyperthyroidism.

At least ten counts were recorded for this clonotype. The rearrangement links TRBV20-1 to TRBJ2-7; TRBD1 agrees at 7 bases. The V and J ends lost 6 bases and 2 bases, in that order; junction bases with no gene match: 10. This CDR3 has 14 amino acids. Germline V CDR1 and CDR2: DFQATT, SNEGSKA (reference sequence). The chain's CDR3 is CSAYTGETTYEQYF. In DNA form, the CDR3 reads TGCAGTGCGTACACAGGGGAGACGACCTACGAGCAGTACTTC.

Many counts were recorded for this clonotype. The J gene is TRBJ2-5, the V gene TRBV4-2, with 7 nucleotides matching TRBD2. There are 16 residues in the CDR3. V was pared by 0 bases and J by 0 bases, with 4 bases of the junction left unmatched. Germline-derived CDR1 and CDR2 are LGHNA and YNFKEQ. CDR3 in amino acids: CASSQDRSGDQETQYF. The CDR3, as DNA: TGTGCCAGCAGCCAAGATCGGAGCGGGGACCAAGAGACCCAGTACTTC.

This clonotype occurred a few times. This chain uses TRBV25-1 with TRBJ2-4, with D hard to call. V dropped 1 base and J dropped 7 bases, with 8 bases sitting between them. Germline V gene sequence: CDR1 MGHDK, CDR2 SYGVNS. The CDR3 is 13 residues long. CDR3: CASSESAQNIQYF. CDR3 nucleotides: TGTGCCAGCAGTGAATCGGCCCAGAACATTCAGTACTTC.

Ten or more counts support this clonotype. V gene TRBV19 combines with J gene TRBJ1-1; D call uncertain. V dropped 4 bases and J dropped 2 bases, with 11 bases sitting between them. Germline CDR1 and CDR2: LNHDA and SQIVND (reference sequence). CDR3 length: 14 amino acids. The CDR3 spells CASSTTRTNTEAFF. The DNA of the CDR3 is TGTGCCAGTAGTACAACCCGTACCAACACTGAAGCTTTCTTT.

The J gene is TRBJ2-5, the V gene TRBV16, with a weak D call TRBD1 (5 bases). The CDR3 spans 15 residues. From germline, CDR1 is KGHSY and CDR2 FQNENV. Trimming pared 0 bases from V and 7 bases from J, leaving 15 bases between. The CDR3 reads CASSQSPGFIGTQYF. DNA of the CDR3: TGTGCCAGCAGCCAATCGCCAGGGTTTATTGGGACCCAGTACTTC.

This clonotype showed up many times. V usage is TRBV29-1 and J usage is TRBJ2-7, with TRBD1 matching 10 bases. The CDR3 runs to 12 residues. Unmatched junction bases numbered 3, after V lost 4 bases and J lost 6 bases. In germline, CDR1 is SQVTM, CDR2 ANQGSEA. As DNA, the CDR3 is TGCAGCGTTGGGACAGGGGGGAGCGAGCAGTACTTC. It specifies CSVGTGGSEQYF.

The chain combines TRBV15 with TRBJ2-7; 12 bases map to TRBD2. CDR1 and CDR2 (germline): LNHNV, YYDKDF (reference sequence). V gave up 0 bases and J gave up 4 bases; unmatched junction bases: 1. CDR3 length: 15 residues. The CDR3 region has the DNA TGTGCCACCAGCAGAGAGACTAGCGGGAGTTACGAGCAGTACTTC. Translating gives CATSRETSGSYEQYF.

This chain connects TRBV28 to TRBJ2-3, with 9 bases lining up with TRBD1. The germline gives CDR1 MDHEN, CDR2 SYDVKM. With V trimmed by 6 bases and J by 6 bases, 13 bases remained unmatched. CDR3 length equals 16 residues. For the CDR3, the DNA is TGTGCCAGCAGCCCCTTCCGGGACAGGGCAGAGGATACGCAGTATTTT. Translating it yields CASSPFRDRAEDTQYF.

This clonotype has ten or more counts. The CDR3 here is CASSLALSGRSTQYF. The CDR3 nucleotides are TGTGCCAGCAGTTTAGCGCTTAGCGGGAGGAGCACCCAGTACTTC. This chain uses TRBV12-3 or TRBV12-4 with TRBJ2-5; 10 bases agree with TRBD2. The CDR3 contains 15 residues. The V segment lost 0 bases and the J segment 8 bases; nucleotides outside the gene matches: 6.

This chain joins TRBV5-1 and TRBJ2-5, with D perhaps matching TRBD2 (6 bases). Germline assignment: CDR1 SGHRS and CDR2 YFSETQ. Trimming took 0 bases from V and 5 from J, leaving 17 bases between them. The CDR3 has 16 amino acids. The CDR3 DNA sequence: TGCGCCAGCAGCTTGGGAGGCTCGGGAGTCTTTGAGACCCAGTACTTC. It encodes CASSLGGSGVFETQYF.

This clonotype appeared many times. The genes are TRBV6-5 and TRBJ2-7; 7 nucleotides align to TRBD2. The J segment lost 3 bases and the V segment lost 6 bases, leaving 14 bases of the junction unmatched. Germline V lookup: CDR1 MNHEY, CDR2 SVGAGI. The CDR3 consists of 16 residues. The CDR3 spells CASRGSSGRVDYEQYF. The DNA for the CDR3 is TGTGCCAGCAGGGGTTCTAGCGGTCGTGTCGACTACGAGCAGTACTTC.

This clonotype has ten or more counts. The genes are TRBV6-1 and TRBJ1-5; tentative D call: TRBD1 (5 bases). This CDR3 has 14 amino acids. Trimming removed 4 bases at V and 4 bases at J, with 11 bases between. CDR1 and CDR2 from the germline V gene are MNHNS and SASEGT. CDR3 bases: TGTGCCAGCAGTGCGCCCTACAGGAATCAGCCCCAGCATTTT. This sequence encodes CASSAPYRNQPQHF.

This clonotype was seen at least ten times. The V gene is TRBV7-2, the J gene TRBJ2-5, with 9 bases aligning to TRBD2. Looked up from germline, CDR1 is SGHTA and CDR2 is FQGNSA. This CDR3 has 16 amino acids. Trimming cost V 5 bases and J 1 base; bases outside gene matches: 8. Here the CDR3 reads CASSLISGRRQETQYF. DNA for the CDR3: TGTGCCAGCAGCCTGATCAGCGGGAGGCGCCAAGAGACCCAGTACTTC. Variable domain in full (rest from reference TRBV7-2 and TRBJ2-5): GAGVSQSPSNKVTEKGKDVELRCDPISGHTALYWYRQSLGQGLEFLIYFQGNSAPDKSGLPSDRFSAERTGGSVSTLTIQRTQQEDSAVYLCASSLISGRRQETQYFGPGTRLLVL.

Ten or more counts support this clonotype. In nucleotides, the CDR3 is TGTGCCAGCAGCTTAGAATGGGCAGGGCAGTACTTC. As protein: CASSLEWAGQYF. The rearrangement uses TRBV11-2 and TRBJ2-7; D remains unclear. Trimming removed 0 bases from V and 9 bases from J, with 9 bases in between. CDR1 and CDR2 from the germline V gene are SGHAT and FQNNGV. The CDR3 contains 12 residues.

This clonotype was seen at least ten times. The chain recombines TRBV18 with TRBJ1-2; D is ambiguous. There are 13 residues in the CDR3. Germline V CDR1 and CDR2: KGHSH, LQKENI. Trimming left V 8 bases short and J 0 bases short, with 10 bases between. CDR3 region: CASSPDSNYGYTF. In DNA form, the CDR3 reads TGTGCCAGCAGCCCCGACTCTAACTATGGCTACACCTTC.

This clonotype has ten or more counts. The V gene is TRBV6-2 or TRBV6-3, the J gene TRBJ2-6, with D maybe TRBD2 (6 bases). Germline V gene sequence: CDR1 MNHEY, CDR2 SVGEGT. The CDR3 is made up of 18 amino acids. V gave up 3 bases and J gave up 0 bases, with 15 bases separating them. The CDR3, as DNA: TGTGCCAGCAGTTATGGGAGGAGGGATCTCTCTGGGGCCAACGTCCTGACTTTC. Its translation: CASSYGRRDLSGANVLTF.

The chain combines TRBV14 with TRBJ2-7; D may correspond to TRBD1 or TRBD2 (5 bases each). Germline CDR1 is SGHDN and CDR2 is FVKESK. This CDR3 comprises 14 residues. V shed 7 bases and J shed 2 bases, with 15 bases lying between them. The CDR3 coding sequence is TGTGCCAGCATGCCATCGGGACGACCCTACGAGCAGTACTTC. This gives the protein CASMPSGRPYEQYF.

This chain uses TRBV2 with TRBJ2-2; 8 bases agree with TRBD2. V dropped 5 bases and J dropped 6; count of bases not matched to a gene: 17. The CDR3 sequence is 18 residues long. Germline assignment: CDR1 SNHLY and CDR2 FYNNEI. The CDR3 loop is CASSSPTLTSGGPGELFF. In DNA, the CDR3 is TGTGCCAGCAGTTCTCCTACTCTTACTAGCGGAGGACCCGGGGAGCTGTTTTTT.